The rows below give T cell receptor beta chains drawn from one sample of a study of blood T cell dynamics during melanoma immunotherapy. Using immunoSEQ multiplex PCR, the repertoire was profiled, and TCRdb retains in-frame clones only, with some absent. The sample shows over 15,000 clones, nearly 90% of them seen only once. The source material was blood, sampled from a patient treated with checkpoint blockade. The receptors were gathered from a human donor with melanoma. CDR3s include the opening cysteine and the closing phenylalanine or tryptophan. A D gene is named only where the DNA matches it firmly. Some rows have no size entry. The others give once, few or many, or a class for an expanded clone.

j_gene | d_gene | abundance | v_gene | CDR3aa | CDR3nt
TRBJ2-1 | TRBD2 | NA | TRBV7-9 | CASSPGVAGGNEQFF | TGTGCCAGCAGCCCGGGGGTAGCGGGAGGCAATGAGCAGTTCTTC
TRBJ2-3 | TRBD2 | NA | TRBV19 | CASTMQSLAGGGSTDTQYF | TGTGCCAGTACCATGCAGTCCCTAGCGGGGGGAGGTAGCACAGATACGCAGTATTTT
TRBJ1-4 | NA | NA | TRBV5-1 | CASSTEPNEKLFF | TGCGCCAGCAGCACAGAGCCTAATGAAAAACTGTTTTTT
TRBJ2-5 | TRBD2 | NA | TRBV6-1 | CASSDPGTSRSETQYF | TGTGCCAGCAGTGACCCCGGGACTAGCCGGTCTGAGACCCAGTACTTC
TRBJ2-7 | NA | NA | TRBV7-2 | CASSSAAGTAYEQYF | TGTGCCAGCAGCTCTGCCGCCGGGACTGCCTACGAGCAGTACTTC
TRBJ2-1 | TRBD2 | NA | TRBV5-4 | CASSLGLAGRNEQFF | TGTGCCAGCAGCTTGGGACTAGCGGGAAGGAATGAGCAGTTCTTC
TRBJ2-7 | NA | NA | TRBV21-1 | CAKKKREVREQYF | TGTGCCAAGAAAAAGCGGGAGGTCCGCGAGCAGTACTTC
TRBJ2-1 | NA | NA | TRBV18 | CASSPFPAGTRYNEQFF | TGTGCCAGCTCACCATTTCCGGCGGGTACCCGCTACAATGAGCAGTTCTTC
TRBJ2-1 | TRBD2 | NA | TRBV2 | CASSEAPSGVYNEQFF | TGTGCCAGCAGTGAAGCGCCTAGCGGGGTTTACAATGAGCAGTTCTTC
TRBJ2-1 | NA | NA | TRBV7-2 | CASTVVPWDVEQFF | TGTGCCAGCACTGTGGTCCCGTGGGACGTTGAGCAGTTCTTC
TRBJ1-3 | NA | NA | TRBV7-2 | CASSQGSGNTIYF | TGTGCCAGCAGCCAAGGCTCTGGAAACACCATATATTTT
TRBJ2-7 | TRBD1 | NA | TRBV28 | CASSSPGQNSYEQYF | TGTGCCAGCAGTTCCCCGGGACAGAACTCCTACGAGCAGTACTTC
TRBJ2-1 | NA | NA | TRBV11-2 | CASSLSLASGQFF | TGTGCCAGCAGCTTAAGTTTGGCTAGTGGGCAGTTCTTC
TRBJ2-7 | TRBD2 | NA | TRBV5-4 | CASSSPEETSGRAYPYEQYF | TGTGCCAGCAGCTCCCCAGAGGAAACTAGCGGGAGGGCCTATCCCTACGAGCAGTACTTC
TRBJ2-7 | TRBD2 | NA | TRBV6-1 | CASRKREVPYEQYF | TGTGCCAGCCGTAAGCGGGAAGTCCCTTACGAGCAGTACTTC
TRBJ1-5 | NA | NA | TRBV6-1 | CASSGRAHNQPQHF | TGTGCCAGCAGTGGAAGAGCCCACAATCAGCCCCAGCATTTT
TRBJ2-2 | NA | NA | TRBV5-1 | CASSLDTGAGGELFF | TGCGCCAGCAGCTTGGATACGGGGGCGGGCGGGGAGCTGTTTTTT
TRBJ1-2 | NA | few | TRBV10-3 | CAISGASGGYTF | TGTGCCATCAGCGGGGCTTCAGGCGGCTACACCTTC
TRBJ2-1 | NA | NA | TRBV5-1 | CASSLGNYNEQFF | TGCGCCAGCAGCTTGGGTAACTACAATGAGCAGTTCTTC
TRBJ1-2 | TRBD1 | NA | TRBV5-1 | CASSLGDRSYGYTF | TGCGCCAGCAGCTTGGGGGACAGGAGCTATGGCTACACCTTC
TRBJ2-7 | TRBD1 | once | TRBV6-5 | CASSPSDRGYEQYF | TGTGCCAGCAGCCCCTCGGACAGGGGGTACGAGCAGTACTTC
TRBJ1-6 | NA | NA | TRBV27 | CASKTLMEGLNNSPLHF | TGTGCCAGCAAGACACTCATGGAGGGACTCAATAATTCACCCCTCCACTTT
TRBJ2-5 | TRBD1 | NA | TRBV29-1 | CGPLDRAQETQYF | TGCGGACCGCTGGACAGGGCCCAAGAGACCCAGTACTTC
TRBJ2-5 | NA | once | TRBV20-1 | CSAMKETQYF | TGCAGTGCAATGAAAGAGACCCAGTACTTC
TRBJ1-5 | TRBD1 | few | TRBV29-1 | CSVEGQVGQPQHF | TGCAGCGTTGAGGGACAGGTGGGTCAGCCCCAGCATTTT
TRBJ1-5 | NA | NA | TRBV28 | CASSLGTFDSNQPQHF | TGTGCCAGCAGTTTGGGAACGTTCGATAGCAATCAGCCCCAGCATTTT
TRBJ1-1 | NA | NA | TRBV5-8 | CASSLAGTGNTEAFF | TGTGCCAGCAGCTTGGCCGGGACCGGTAACACTGAAGCTTTCTTT
TRBJ2-5 | TRBD1 | NA | TRBV15 | CATRPQGSKETQYF | TGTGCCACCAGGCCACAGGGGAGTAAGGAGACCCAGTACTTC
TRBJ2-6 | NA | NA | TRBV19 | CASSQTGANVLTF | TGTGCCAGTAGCCAGACTGGAGCCAACGTCCTGACTTTC
TRBJ1-2 | NA | NA | TRBV2 | CASSDGTTLRRGYTF | TGTGCCAGCAGTGACGGGACGACGCTAAGGCGTGGCTACACCTTC
TRBJ1-4 | NA | NA | TRBV30 | CAWSVGFPGNEKLFF | TGTGCCTGGAGTGTCGGGTTTCCGGGTAATGAAAAACTGTTTTTT
TRBJ2-1 | TRBD2 | NA | TRBV2 | CASTPSGLYNEQFF | TGTGCCAGCACCCCTAGCGGGCTGTACAATGAGCAGTTCTTC
TRBJ1-1 | TRBD1 | NA | TRBV18 | CASSPEQGTEAFF | TGTGCCAGCTCACCAGAACAGGGGACTGAAGCTTTCTTT
TRBJ2-3 | NA | NA | TRBV7-9 | CASSPGRGDTQYF | TGTGCCAGCAGCCCGGGGCGGGGAGATACGCAGTATTTT
TRBJ2-3 | TRBD2 | NA | TRBV18 | CASATRSGRGTDTQYF | TGTGCCAGCGCCACCAGGAGCGGGAGGGGCACAGATACGCAGTATTTT
TRBJ2-3 | TRBD2 | NA | TRBV5-8 | CASSFLSGRGDTQYF | TGTGCCAGCAGCTTCCTTAGCGGGAGAGGTGATACGCAGTATTTT
TRBJ2-5 | NA | NA | TRBV29-1 | CSVEGRKETQYF | TGCAGCGTTGAAGGGAGGAAAGAGACCCAGTACTTC
TRBJ2-3 | TRBD2 | NA | TRBV7-6 | CASRSGLAGGIDTQYF | TGTGCCAGCAGATCGGGACTAGCGGGAGGAATTGATACGCAGTATTTT
TRBJ2-7 | NA | NA | TRBV10-1 | CASSPGEESSYEQYF | TGCGCCAGCAGTCCAGGGGAGGAAAGTTCCTACGAGCAGTACTTC
TRBJ1-1 | NA | NA | TRBV16 | CASSRGQTTEAFF | TGTGCCAGCAGTCGGGGGCAGACCACTGAAGCTTTCTTT
TRBJ2-5 | NA | NA | TRBV19 | CASSSRVQWETQYF | TGTGCCAGTAGTAGCAGGGTGCAGTGGGAGACCCAGTACTTC
TRBJ1-2 | NA | NA | TRBV15 | CATSRSGGPYGYTF | TGTGCCACCAGCAGGAGCGGGGGGCCCTATGGCTACACCTTC
TRBJ2-5 | NA | once | TRBV6-1 | CASSEEVSVGETQYF | TGTGCCAGCAGTGAAGAGGTTTCAGTGGGGGAGACCCAGTACTTC
TRBJ1-2 | NA | few | TRBV2 | CASSAIGTVSYGYTF | TGTGCCAGCAGTGCGATAGGGACGGTGAGCTATGGCTACACCTTC
TRBJ1-1 | NA | NA | TRBV19 | CASSIPGGANTEAFF | TGTGCCAGTAGTATCCCGGGGGGAGCGAACACTGAAGCTTTCTTT
TRBJ2-3 | NA | few | TRBV29-1 | CSAGLGGTRDRQYF | TGCAGCGCGGGTTTGGGGGGAACCCGGGACAGGCAGTATTTT
TRBJ2-1 | NA | NA | TRBV28 | CASRGGGGHEQFF | TGTGCCAGCAGGGGCGGTGGGGGGCATGAGCAGTTCTTC